The TCR beta chain under discussion was sequenced for a study of early T cells in non-severe SARS-CoV-2 infection. Study-wide context: It was bulk RNA from unsorted whole blood that was sequenced, and the chains were unpaired.

A word on this clonotype: Its antigen is undetermined.

Whole-study results and caveats: Clonotype matching in VDJdb favored anti-spike CD8 responses and did not capture private and CD4 specificities.

The library protocol tagged individual cDNA molecules with unique molecular identifiers. TCRdb re-called the 5' RACE reads through MiXCR, storing one row per CDR3 protein. This sample has tens of thousands of distinct CDR3 sequences; under 11% occur once, and the top ten carry 4.5% to 5.5%. The germline gives CDR1 MNHEY, CDR2 SVGEGT. CDR3 length equals 14 residues. V lost 5 bases and J lost 6; bases outside the gene matches: 9. The sample was whole blood. This chain joins TRBV6-2 or TRBV6-3 and TRBJ2-5, with 7 nucleotides matching TRBD2. This clonotype was sampled from an adult who was a healthcare worker with PCR-confirmed SARS-CoV-2 infection or an uninfected control (not recorded which). The CDR3 spells CASSHTGGTKTQYF. DNA for the CDR3: TGTGCCAGCAGTCACACCGGGGGGACGAAGACCCAGTACTTC.